This TCR beta chain was sequenced in a study of T cell repertoires in cytomegalovirus infection. About the research overall: Public signatures in TCR beta pointed to CMV infection and matching HLA type.

TCRdb itself ran the reads through MiXCR, one entry per CDR3 protein. The sample lists some 270,000 distinct CDR3 sequences, roughly 21% seen once, with under 25% in the top ten. Study-level results: CMV-specific HLA-C-restricted TCR beta clonotypes dominated the ex vivo response.

The CDR3 is 14 residues long. Losses at the gene ends were 6 bases for V and 2 bases for J; bases not matched to a gene: 7. Germline-derived CDR1 and CDR2 are ENHRY and SYGVKD. To note about this clonotype: The antigen is unknown.

The chain carries TRBV10-3 and TRBJ2-7, with 7 bases lining up with TRBD2. The sequence was collected from a human donor in good health (CMV status not recorded). Some clones in this sample may be carry-over from other donors' samples. The sequences come from cultured PBMCs, collected from culture after CMV antigen stimulation. The DNA for the CDR3 is TGTGCCATCAGGCATGCGGGGGAACCCTACGAGCAGTACTTC. Protein product: CAIRHAGEPYEQYF.